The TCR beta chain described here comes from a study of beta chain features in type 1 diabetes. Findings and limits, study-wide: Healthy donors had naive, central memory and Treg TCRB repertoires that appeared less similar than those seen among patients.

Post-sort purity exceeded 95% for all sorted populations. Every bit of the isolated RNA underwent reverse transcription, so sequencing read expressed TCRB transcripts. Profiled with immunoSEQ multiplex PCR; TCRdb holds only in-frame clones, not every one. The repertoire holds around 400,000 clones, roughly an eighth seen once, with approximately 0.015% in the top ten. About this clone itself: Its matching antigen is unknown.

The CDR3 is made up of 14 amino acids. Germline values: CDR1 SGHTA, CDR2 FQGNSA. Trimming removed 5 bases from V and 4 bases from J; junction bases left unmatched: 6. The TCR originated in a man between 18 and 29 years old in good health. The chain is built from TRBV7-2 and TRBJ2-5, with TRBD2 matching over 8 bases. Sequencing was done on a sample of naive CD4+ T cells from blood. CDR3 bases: TGTGCCAGCAGCCCCAGGACTAGCCGAGAGACCCAGTACTTC. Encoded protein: CASSPRTSRETQYF. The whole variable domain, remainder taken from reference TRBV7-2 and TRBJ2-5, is GAGVSQSPSNKVTEKGKDVELRCDPISGHTALYWYRQSLGQGLEFLIYFQGNSAPDKSGLPSDRFSAERTGGSVSTLTIQRTQQEDSAVYLCASSPRTSRETQYFGPGTRLLVL.